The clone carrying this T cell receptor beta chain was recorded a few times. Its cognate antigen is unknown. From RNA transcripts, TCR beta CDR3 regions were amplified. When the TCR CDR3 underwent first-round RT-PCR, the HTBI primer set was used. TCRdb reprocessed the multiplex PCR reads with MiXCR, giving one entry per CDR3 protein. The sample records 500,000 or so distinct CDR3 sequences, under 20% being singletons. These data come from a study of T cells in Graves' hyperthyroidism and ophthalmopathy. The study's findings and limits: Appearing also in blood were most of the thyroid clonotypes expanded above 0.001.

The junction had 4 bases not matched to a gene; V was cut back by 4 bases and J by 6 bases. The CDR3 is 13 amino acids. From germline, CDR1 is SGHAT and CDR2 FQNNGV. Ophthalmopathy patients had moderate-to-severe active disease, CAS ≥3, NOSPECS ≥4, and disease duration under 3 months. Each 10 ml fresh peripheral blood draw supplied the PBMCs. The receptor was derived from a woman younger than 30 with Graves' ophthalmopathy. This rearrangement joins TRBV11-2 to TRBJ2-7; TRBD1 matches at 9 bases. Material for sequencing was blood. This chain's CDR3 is CASSWGQGFEQYF. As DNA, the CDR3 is TGTGCCAGCAGCTGGGGACAGGGTTTCGAGCAGTACTTC.